This passage covers 22 T cell receptor beta chains from one sample sequenced in a study of tumor-infiltrating lymphocytes in oesophageal squamous cell carcinoma. Using its own MiXCR run on the PCR reads, TCRdb lists one record per CDR3 protein. The sample yields 10,000 or so distinct CDR3 sequences, about 54% seen once. The sequencing input was esophageal tumor tissue. These receptors came from a female donor with esophageal squamous cell carcinoma.

V gene TRBV6-6 combines with J gene TRBJ2-1, with 8 bases lining up with TRBD2. The end of the DNA aligns better with TRBJ2-7, so the J call may be wrong. Germline CDR1 MNHNY, CDR2 SVGAGI (reference sequence). This CDR3 is 16 amino acids long. As DNA, the CDR3 is TGTGCCAGCAGTCGGGGGGCCCCGGGAGGGCCGGGGGAGCAGTACTTC. This codes for CASSRGAPGGPGEQYF.

The chain couples TRBV7-9 to TRBJ1-5; the D gene is possibly TRBD1 (6 bases). The CDR3 extends over 18 amino acids. Germline V gene data show CDR1 as SEHNR and CDR2 as FQNEAQ (reference sequence). Trimming pared 1 base from V and 5 bases from J, leaving 21 bases between. The CDR3 spells CASSLEEGLGAVDQPQHF. CDR3 coding DNA: TGTGCCAGCAGCTTAGAGGAGGGTTTGGGGGCGGTCGATCAGCCCCAGCATTTT. Supplemented by reference TRBV7-9 and TRBJ1-5, the full variable domain reads DTGVSQNPRHKITKRGQNVTFRCDPISEHNRLYWYRQTLGQGPEFLTYFQNEAQLEKSRLLSDRFSAERPKGSFSTLEIQRTEQGDSAMYLCASSLEEGLGAVDQPQHFGDGTRLSIL.

This chain links TRBV6-2 or TRBV6-3 with TRBJ2-3; D gene unclear. Trimming removed 2 bases from V and 1 base from J, with 13 bases in between. CDR3 length equals 16 residues. Germline V gene data show CDR1 as MNHEY and CDR2 as SVGEGT. The CDR3 nucleotides are TGTGCCAGCAGTTACGGCTCAGGCGACCGCACAGATACGCAGTATTTT. Protein sequence: CASSYGSGDRTDTQYF.

This clonotype was counted ten times or more. The chain recombines TRBV11-2 with TRBJ1-1; no reliable D call. Germline lookup yields CDR1 SGHAT and CDR2 FQNNGV. This CDR3 contains 16 residues. Trimming shortened V by 2 bases and J by 1 base, and 14 bases separated the two germline ends. The CDR3 bases are TGTGCCAGCAGCTTATCTTTAAGTGGAGGGAACACTGAAGCTTTCTTT. It specifies CASSLSLSGGNTEAFF.

This clonotype was recorded a few times. The gene calls are TRBV7-8 and TRBJ1-1; 7 bases are a match to TRBD1. The CDR3 is 14 residues long. The trim removed 2 bases at V and 6 bases at J, leaving 6 bases unmatched. Germline V CDR1 and CDR2: SGHVS, FQNEAQ. The CDR3 region has the DNA TGTGCCAGCAGCTTATTTGACAGGGAGGCTGAAGCTTTCTTT. The encoded protein is CASSLFDREAEAFF.

This rearrangement joins TRBV7-8 to TRBJ2-6; possible D gene TRBD2, 5 bases. The J call may be mistaken, given a closer DNA end match to TRBJ2-1. In germline, CDR1 is SGHVS, CDR2 FQNEAQ. The CDR3 consists of 15 residues. CDR3 DNA: TGTGCCAGCAGGAAAACTCGAGACTATTATGAGACCCAGTTCTTC. This encodes CASRKTRDYYETQFF.

The J gene is TRBJ2-3, the V gene TRBV12-3 or TRBV12-4; tentatively, D is TRBD1 or TRBD2 (6 bases each). CDR3 length: 14 amino acids. Between the trimmed V and J ends, which lost 6 bases and 11 bases, there was a span of 21 bases. The CDR3 sequence: CASSRGPGTHEQYF. For the CDR3, the DNA is TGTGCCAGCAGCCGGGGGCCCGGTACCCACGAGCAGTATTTT.

The CDR3 sequence: CASSHPRGEYTDTQYF. For the CDR3, the DNA is TGTGCCAGCAGCCACCCGAGGGGGGAGTACACAGATACGCAGTATTTT. V gene TRBV7-2 combines with J gene TRBJ2-3; D may match TRBD1 or TRBD2 (6 bases each). The CDR3 spans 16 residues. V gave up 5 bases and J gave up 2 bases, with 17 bases separating them. The germline gives CDR1 SGHTA, CDR2 FQGNSA.

A remark on this clonotype: Because the CDR3 is missing its conserved closing phenylalanine or tryptophan, this is likely a read error. The rearrangement uses TRBV4-2 and TRBJ2-7; 9 positions match TRBD1. Matching the DNA end better, TRBJ2-6 makes the J call doubtful. The CDR3 spans 20 residues. Germline V lookup: CDR1 LGHNA, CDR2 YNFKEQ. CDR3 DNA sequence: TGTGCCAGCAGCCAAGAGATAGTTGGGACAGGGTTCCCTGGGGCCAACGTCCTGACTTCG. The encoded protein is CASSQEIVGTGFPGANVLTS.

J is TRBJ2-4 and V is TRBV12-3 or TRBV12-4, with 8 bases lining up with TRBD1. The J call could be wrong; TRBJ2-1 is a better fit for the DNA end. There are 15 residues in the CDR3. CDR3 in amino acids: CASSPRQGSYNEQFF. In DNA, the CDR3 is TGTGCCAGCAGTCCTCGACAGGGGTCCTACAATGAGCAGTTCTTC.

This clonotype was counted between two and nine times. The chain employs TRBV2 and TRBJ2-1; 7 positions match TRBD2. CDR1 and CDR2 from the germline V gene are SNHLY and FYNNEI. The CDR3 runs to 15 residues. V shed 6 bases, J shed 1 base, and the junction held 6 bases outside the gene matches. CDR3 nucleotides: TGTGCCAGCAGGGAGCGGGATGAATCCTACAATGAGCAGTTCTTC. Translating it yields CASRERDESYNEQFF.

By share, this clonotype counts as medium-sized (0.01 to 0.1%). The gene calls are TRBV11-1 and TRBJ1-1, with 9 bases matching TRBD1. The germline CDR1 and CDR2 sequences are SGHAT and FQDESV (reference sequence). The CDR3 runs 14 residues. J was trimmed by 11 bases and V by 5 bases; bases with no gene match: 12. The CDR3 sequence: CASSPEGTGSDAFF. In DNA form, the CDR3 reads TGTGCCAGCAGCCCTGAAGGGACAGGGTCCGACGCTTTCTTT.

In its sample, this clonotype is large. CDR3: CASSSRGNLGSYNEQFF. CDR3 nucleotide sequence: TGTGCCAGCAGCTCAAGGGGGAATCTAGGCTCCTACAATGAGCAGTTCTTC. The gene calls are TRBV7-3 and TRBJ2-1; TRBD1 is a possible D gene (6 bases). Per germline, CDR1 SGHTA and CDR2 FQGTGA. Trimming removed 4 bases at V and 0 bases at J, with 16 bases between. This CDR3 is built from 17 residues.

The chain carries TRBV12-3 or TRBV12-4 and TRBJ2-3; 11 nucleotides agree with TRBD2. The CDR3 extends over 17 amino acids. Losses at the gene ends were 6 bases for V and 1 base for J; bases not matched to a gene: 9. CDR3 residues: CASSQRLAGLGTDTQYF. The DNA of the CDR3 is TGTGCCAGCAGCCAGAGACTAGCGGGGTTGGGCACAGATACGCAGTATTTT.

The J gene is TRBJ2-3, the V gene TRBV11-2, with 12 bases fitting TRBD2. The J call could be wrong; TRBJ2-5 is a better fit for the DNA end. The germline V gene has CDR1 SGHAT and CDR2 FQNNGV. The CDR3 is 14 residues long. The CDR3 DNA reads TGTGCCAGCAGCGGACTAGCGGGAATCGAGACCCAGTACTTC. Its protein is CASSGLAGIETQYF.

This rearrangement joins TRBV7-9 to TRBJ2-4; a weak D match, TRBD1 (6 bases). The end of the DNA fits TRBJ2-5 better, so the J call may be wrong. Germline CDR1 and CDR2: SEHNR and FQNEAQ (reference sequence). This CDR3 region has 17 residues. CDR3 protein: CASSLRDLRGSQETQYF. In nucleotides, the CDR3 is TGTGCCAGCAGCTTAAGGGACCTCAGGGGATCTCAAGAGACCCAGTACTTC.

The rearrangement uses TRBV10-3 and TRBJ2-7, with 10 nucleotides matching TRBD1. The CDR3 consists of 18 residues. Germline loops: CDR1 ENHRY, CDR2 SYGVKD. Trimming cost V 2 bases and J 2 bases; bases outside gene matches: 12. This CDR3 reads CAISEPYLGGQGAYEQYF. CDR3 bases: TGTGCCATCAGTGAGCCTTACCTTGGAGGACAGGGGGCCTACGAGCAGTACTTC.

V usage is TRBV7-2 and J usage is TRBJ2-3, with TRBD2 matching 11 bases. Trimming at V came to 5 bases and at J to 12 bases, leaving 7 bases not matched to a gene. This CDR3 region has 13 residues. Germline loops: CDR1 SGHTA, CDR2 FQGNSA. CDR3 DNA: TGTGCCAGCAGCACTCGACTAGCGGGAAATCAGTATTTT. Protein: CASSTRLAGNQYF.

This chain connects TRBV7-2 to TRBJ1-1; tentatively, D is TRBD1 (5 bases). CDR1 is SGHTA, CDR2 FQGNSA, per germline. The CDR3 length is 14 residues. The V gene lost 5 bases and the J gene lost 6 bases, with 16 bases spanning the gap. Here the CDR3 reads CASSRGGSGAEAFF. DNA for the CDR3: TGTGCCAGCAGCCGAGGAGGGTCGGGGGCTGAAGCTTTCTTT.

This chain connects TRBV7-6 to TRBJ2-7; D remains unclear. The CDR3 has 13 amino acids. V lost 0 bases, J lost 4 bases, and 7 bases lay in between. Germline V gives CDR1 SGHVS, CDR2 FNYEAQ. The CDR3 nucleotides are TGTGCCAGCAGCTTAGCGGCCATTTACGAGCAGTACTTC. Its protein product is CASSLAAIYEQYF.

Concerning this clonotype: The germline gene is not matched at one end of the junction; a read error may be the cause. The rearrangement links TRBV7-6 to TRBJ2-5, with TRBD2 matching 11 bases. Germline CDR1 SGHVS, CDR2 FNYEAQ. The CDR3 is made up of 15 amino acids. CDR3 residues: CASSLAGGYQETQYF. For the CDR3, the DNA is TGTGCTAGCAGCTTAGCGGGGGGGTACCAAGAGACCCAGTACTTC.

As concerns this clonotype: Relative to the germline gene, one junction end is altered; a read error may explain this. The chain couples TRBV11-2 to TRBJ1-6; no reliable D call. Germline loops: CDR1 SGHAT, CDR2 FQNNGV. The CDR3 totals 19 residues. The CDR3 is CASSLVSGSYTSYNSPLHF. Written as DNA, the CDR3 is TGTGCCAGCAGCTTAGTATCCGGGAGTTACACCTCCTATAATTCACCCCTCCACTTC.